The entry below describes one TCR beta chain. This record comes from a study of neoadjuvant anti-PD-1 for oral cavity cancer. The data were produced by immunoSEQ multiplex PCR, yet TCRdb's version contains in-frame clones alone and is incomplete. The sample carries roughly 67,000 clones, about 83% recorded once. Patients had newly diagnosed, untreated stage II-IVA oral cavity squamous cell carcinoma. This receptor was identified in a person aged 35 to 85 with oral cavity squamous cell carcinoma. The sequencing here drew on PBMCs, taken before nivolumab (anti-PD-1) treatment.

CDR3 in amino acids: CASSPYRIFPGHTYEQYF. CDR3 coding DNA: TGTGCCAGCAGCCCGTACCGTATTTTCCCGGGACACACCTACGAGCAGTACTTC. V and J are TRBV7-8 and TRBJ2-7; possible D gene TRBD1, 6 bases. The CDR3 totals 18 residues. Germline V lookup: CDR1 SGHVS, CDR2 FQNEAQ. V lost 5 bases and J lost 2, with 25 bases in between.